This is a list of T cell receptor beta chains from one sample in a study of blood T cells in healthy people across ages. TCRdb reprocessed the 5' RACE reads with MiXCR, giving one entry per CDR3 protein. The repertoire consists of 1.5 million to 2 million distinct CDR3 sequences, with more than 35% occurring once and the leading ten covering about 21%. Sequenced input: blood. The receptors come from a human donor in good health. Both conserved end residues are part of each CDR3. Each record gives: clone size, V gene, J gene, CDR3 length, CDR3 protein. Rows give clone size only sometimes, using once, few, many, or a class for an expanded clone.

clone_size: -; v_call: TRBV29-1; j_call: TRBJ1-2; cdr3_length: 12; cdr3_aa: CSVRDRGGGYTF
clone_size: -; v_call: TRBV12-3/TRBV12-4; j_call: TRBJ1-1; cdr3_length: 12; cdr3_aa: CASSLSGTGAFF
clone_size: once; v_call: TRBV4-1; j_call: TRBJ2-1; cdr3_length: 14; cdr3_aa: CASSRGGQGVDKFF
clone_size: -; v_call: TRBV5-5; j_call: TRBJ1-1; cdr3_length: 14; cdr3_aa: CASSSLQGVTEAFF
clone_size: -; v_call: TRBV9; j_call: TRBJ2-1; cdr3_length: 17; cdr3_aa: CASSVGGLRGGQDEQFF
clone_size: -; v_call: TRBV7-2; j_call: TRBJ2-1; cdr3_length: 16; cdr3_aa: CASSWRGRDGYNEQFF
clone_size: -; v_call: TRBV27; j_call: TRBJ1-2; cdr3_length: 17; cdr3_aa: CASSLYSKTANNYGYTF
clone_size: many; v_call: TRBV29-1; j_call: TRBJ2-3; cdr3_length: 15; cdr3_aa: CSVGRLAGPTDTQYF
clone_size: -; v_call: TRBV4-3; j_call: TRBJ2-1; cdr3_length: 14; cdr3_aa: CAGSQVTGVNEQFF
clone_size: few; v_call: TRBV14; j_call: TRBJ2-2; cdr3_length: 15; cdr3_aa: CASSPLTGSPGELFF
clone_size: -; v_call: TRBV12-3/TRBV12-4; j_call: TRBJ1-1; cdr3_length: 14; cdr3_aa: CASRVGPPNTEAFF
clone_size: -; v_call: TRBV9; j_call: -; cdr3_length: 14; cdr3_aa: CASSKGQGDYEQYF
clone_size: -; v_call: TRBV20-1; j_call: TRBJ2-7; cdr3_length: 16; cdr3_aa: CSARLAGGFISYEQYF
clone_size: few; v_call: TRBV3-1; j_call: TRBJ1-1; cdr3_length: 17; cdr3_aa: CASSQDINKGGGTEAFF
clone_size: -; v_call: TRBV7-2; j_call: TRBJ2-7; cdr3_length: 16; cdr3_aa: CASSYGTGSNGYEQYF
clone_size: -; v_call: TRBV20-1; j_call: TRBJ2-5; cdr3_length: 14; cdr3_aa: CSARDLQDQETQYF
clone_size: -; v_call: TRBV7-2; j_call: TRBJ1-2; cdr3_length: 15; cdr3_aa: CASSLRSRPNYGYTF
clone_size: -; v_call: TRBV4-1; j_call: TRBJ2-1; cdr3_length: 16; cdr3_aa: CASSRERWSSYNEQFF
clone_size: -; v_call: TRBV5-5; j_call: TRBJ1-4; cdr3_length: 13; cdr3_aa: CTSSLVPGEKLFF
clone_size: few; v_call: TRBV6-1; j_call: TRBJ1-6; cdr3_length: 18; cdr3_aa: CASASLRQGSSYNSPLHF
clone_size: -; v_call: TRBV12-3/TRBV12-4; j_call: TRBJ2-2; cdr3_length: 15; cdr3_aa: CASSPPRWDTGELFF
clone_size: -; v_call: TRBV29-1; j_call: TRBJ1-5; cdr3_length: 14; cdr3_aa: CSVITSGIGQPQHF
clone_size: few; v_call: TRBV12-3/TRBV12-4; j_call: TRBJ1-2; cdr3_length: 14; cdr3_aa: CASSPTREAYGYTF
clone_size: -; v_call: TRBV20-1; j_call: TRBJ1-6; cdr3_length: 15; cdr3_aa: CSAAPLGDYNSPLHF
clone_size: few; v_call: TRBV5-6; j_call: TRBJ2-5; cdr3_length: 14; cdr3_aa: CASSLAGPSSTQYF
clone_size: -; v_call: TRBV7-2; j_call: TRBJ1-2; cdr3_length: 15; cdr3_aa: CASSPGGGGGYGYTF
clone_size: -; v_call: TRBV7-9; j_call: TRBJ2-1; cdr3_length: 15; cdr3_aa: CASSLKTGGYNEQFF
clone_size: -; v_call: TRBV21-1; j_call: TRBJ2-3; cdr3_length: 18; cdr3_aa: CASSKLGLAVRFRDTQYF
clone_size: few; v_call: TRBV7-3; j_call: TRBJ1-2; cdr3_length: 14; cdr3_aa: CASSLTPSLYGYTF
clone_size: -; v_call: TRBV14; j_call: TRBJ2-4; cdr3_length: 13; cdr3_aa: CAGSDRVQNIQYF
clone_size: few; v_call: TRBV28; j_call: TRBJ1-4; cdr3_length: 14; cdr3_aa: CASSPLIEEEKLFF
clone_size: once; v_call: TRBV29-1; j_call: TRBJ1-3; cdr3_length: 13; cdr3_aa: CSVEVVAGNTIYF
clone_size: few; v_call: TRBV5-4; j_call: TRBJ1-2; cdr3_length: 13; cdr3_aa: CASSADSAYGYTF
clone_size: -; v_call: TRBV12-3/TRBV12-4; j_call: TRBJ2-7; cdr3_length: 13; cdr3_aa: CASGIQGAYEQYF
clone_size: -; v_call: TRBV20-1; j_call: TRBJ1-2; cdr3_length: 16; cdr3_aa: CSARGPTGQGSGGYTF
clone_size: many; v_call: TRBV9; j_call: TRBJ2-7; cdr3_length: 15; cdr3_aa: CASSVDGASTYEQYF
clone_size: many; v_call: TRBV5-5; j_call: TRBJ2-1; cdr3_length: 12; cdr3_aa: CASSSTGHEQFF
clone_size: few; v_call: TRBV12-3/TRBV12-4; j_call: TRBJ1-2; cdr3_length: 14; cdr3_aa: CASSYGGADYGYTF
clone_size: -; v_call: TRBV4-3; j_call: TRBJ2-1; cdr3_length: 17; cdr3_aa: CASSQIFRDSQHNEQFF
clone_size: -; v_call: TRBV4-1; j_call: TRBJ1-1; cdr3_length: 14; cdr3_aa: CASAKTTGNTEAFF
clone_size: few; v_call: TRBV25-1; j_call: TRBJ2-1; cdr3_length: 15; cdr3_aa: CASSEGTGLFNEQFF
clone_size: -; v_call: TRBV5-6; j_call: TRBJ1-5; cdr3_length: 13; cdr3_aa: CASSLVGSGTQHF
clone_size: -; v_call: TRBV5-1; j_call: TRBJ1-5; cdr3_length: 15; cdr3_aa: CASSDGTGESQPQHF
clone_size: -; v_call: TRBV9; j_call: -; cdr3_length: 14; cdr3_aa: CASSPKGGLETQYF
clone_size: many; v_call: TRBV7-3; j_call: TRBJ2-5; cdr3_length: 13; cdr3_aa: CASSLIPGETQYF
clone_size: -; v_call: TRBV7-2; j_call: TRBJ2-1; cdr3_length: 14; cdr3_aa: CASSPTVLGNEQFF
clone_size: -; v_call: TRBV2; j_call: TRBJ2-3; cdr3_length: 12; cdr3_aa: CASTSGSDTQYF
clone_size: -; v_call: TRBV4-3; j_call: TRBJ2-1; cdr3_length: 16; cdr3_aa: CASSQVWLSPYNEQFF
clone_size: -; v_call: TRBV9; j_call: TRBJ1-2; cdr3_length: 14; cdr3_aa: CASSVGQGDSGYTF
clone_size: few; v_call: TRBV19; j_call: TRBJ2-3; cdr3_length: 16; cdr3_aa: CASSQAGTDLTDTQYF
clone_size: -; v_call: TRBV29-1; j_call: TRBJ1-1; cdr3_length: 13; cdr3_aa: CSARTDFDTEAFF
clone_size: many; v_call: TRBV7-9; j_call: TRBJ2-7; cdr3_length: 13; cdr3_aa: CASSFGTDYEQYF
clone_size: few; v_call: TRBV7-2; j_call: TRBJ2-5; cdr3_length: 14; cdr3_aa: CASSASGTRETQYF